The sequence of this TCR beta chain was determined in a study of siplizumab effects on memory and regulatory T cells. Findings and caveats of the study: Assignment to unstimulated subsets succeeded for only a minor fraction of the alloreactive clones. There was no confirmation of the suppressive function of proliferating Tregs from siplizumab cultures. Siplizumab significantly lowered the alloreactive sequences that could be traced to unstimulated CD4+ memory cells.

This CDR3 has 15 amino acids. The V and J ends lost 3 bases and 5 bases, in that order; junction bases with no gene match: 10. CDR1 SGHNT and CDR2 YYREEE come from the germline V gene (reference sequence). Produced via immunoSEQ multiplex PCR; TCRdb's table is partial and in-frame only. The data contain around 110,000 clones, about 94% of them singletons. Comments on this clone: Its antigen is unknown.

This chain uses TRBV5-4 with TRBJ1-2, with 7 bases lining up with TRBD1. The sequence was obtained from a human donor in good health. Sequenced: non-Treg CD4+ T cells sorted from blood. CDR3 coding DNA: TGTGCCAGCAGCTACAGCGCCGGGACAGCTTATGGCTACACCTTC. Translated: CASSYSAGTAYGYTF.